These 2 T cell receptor beta chains originate from one sample sequenced in a study of T cell repertoires in cytomegalovirus infection (dated by TCRdb to about 2019). Their specific antigens are unknown. The sample was run on an Illumina HiSeq 1500. TCRdb cleaned the public reads at Q25 with fastp, built clones with MiXCR and kept in-frame beta chains. Rows are unified per CDR3 protein, each entry keeping the most common DNA and genes. In all, the sample holds approximately 910,000 distinct CDR3 sequences, and 31% of those were seen once. In total, the top ten clones hold roughly an eighth of the sample. The intended sense of this specimen's treatment or condition label: in vitro stimulation with specific CMV peptide epitopes to enrich CMV-specific T cells. The sequenced sample was cultured CD8+ T cells from PBMCs, obtained from culture after CMV antigen stimulation. Every receptor here comes from a human donor in good health (CMV status not recorded). Some clones in this sample may be carry-over from other donors' samples.

Comments on this clonotype: At one of its ends the junction is not consistent with the germline gene, which may arise from a read error. J is TRBJ1-4 and V is TRBV12-3 or TRBV12-4, with TRBD1 matching 8 bases. This CDR3 is built from 12 residues. The CDR3 sequence is CASSLGGQARVF. The CDR3 nucleotides are TGTGCCAGCAGTTTGGGGGGACAGGCTCGTGTTTTT.

This sequence joins TRBV3-1 and TRBJ1-3, with D unresolved. This CDR3 comprises 16 residues. The germline gives CDR1 LGHDT, CDR2 YNNKEL (reference sequence). Trimming took 1 base from V and 0 from J, leaving 10 bases between them. The CDR3 DNA is TGTGCCAGCAGCCAAGCTAGGCAGACCTCTGGAAACACCATATATTTT. This gives the protein CASSQARQTSGNTIYF.